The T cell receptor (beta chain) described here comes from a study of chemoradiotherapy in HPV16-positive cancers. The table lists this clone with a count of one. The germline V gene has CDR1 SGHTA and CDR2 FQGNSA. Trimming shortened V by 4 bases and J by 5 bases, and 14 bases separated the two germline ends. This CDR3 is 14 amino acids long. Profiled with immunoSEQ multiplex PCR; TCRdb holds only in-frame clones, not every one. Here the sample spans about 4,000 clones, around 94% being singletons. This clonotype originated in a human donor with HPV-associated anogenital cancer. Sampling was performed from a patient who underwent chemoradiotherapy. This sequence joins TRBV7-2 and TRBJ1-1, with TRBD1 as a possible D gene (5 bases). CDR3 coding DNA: TGTGCCAGCAGCTCGGGGGTAGGGAGGACTGAAGCTTTCTTT. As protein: CASSSGVGRTEAFF. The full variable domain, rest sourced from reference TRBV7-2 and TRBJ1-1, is GAGVSQSPSNKVTEKGKDVELRCDPISGHTALYWYRQSLGQGLEFLIYFQGNSAPDKSGLPSDRFSAERTGGSVSTLTIQRTQQEDSAVYLCASSSGVGRTEAFFGQGTRLTVV.